Listed below are T cell receptor beta chains from one sample, sequenced in a study of CD8+CD57+ T cells in acquired aplastic anemia. Via MiXCR, TCRdb re-called the reads, giving one row per CDR3 protein. The sample lists around 190,000 distinct CDR3 sequences; roughly half were seen once. Sequenced material: sorted CD4+, CD8+, or CD8+CD57+ T cells (not recorded which) from PBMCs. These receptors were collected from a human donor in good health, serving as a control. CDR3s include the opening cysteine and the closing phenylalanine or tryptophan. A D gene is named only where the DNA matches it firmly. Some rows have no size entry. The others give once, few or many, or a class for an expanded clone.

TRBV20-1,-,many,TRBJ1-1,TGCAGTGCACAGGTGGTAGGGGCCCTCTCCTTGAACACTGAAGCTTTCTTT,CSAQVVGALSLNTEAFF
TRBV25-1,-,-,TRBJ1-4,TGTGCCACGGGGGGGCGTTTTGAAAAACTGTTTTTT,CATGGRFEKLFF
TRBV15,TRBD1,-,TRBJ1-2,TGTGCCACCAGCAGAGGACAGGGAGGGGATGGCTACACCTTC,CATSRGQGGDGYTF
TRBV20-1,TRBD1,-,TRBJ2-1,TGCAGTGCTAGAGATACCAGGACAGGGGAGAATGAGCAGTTCTTC,CSARDTRTGENEQFF
TRBV29-1,-,-,TRBJ1-2,TGCAGCGTTGAGGGGAAGGCAGCGAACTATGGCTACACCTTC,CSVEGKAANYGYTF
TRBV5-1,-,many,TRBJ1-1,TGCGCCAGCAGCTCGGAACCTCCGGGGCCTATACCTGAAGCTTTCTTT,CASSSEPPGPIPEAFF
TRBV24-1,TRBD2,many,TRBJ2-1,TGTGCCACCAGTGGGGGACTAGCGGGGGGGTTTGAGCAGTTCTTC,CATSGGLAGGFEQFF
TRBV19,-,many,TRBJ2-1,TGTGCCAGTAGTATAGGGGGACCCTCCTACAATGAGCAGTTCTTC,CASSIGGPSYNEQFF
TRBV7-9,TRBD2,many,TRBJ2-7,TGTGCCAGCAGCTTAGTCCGGGGAGGGGCCTACGAGCAGTACTTC,CASSLVRGGAYEQYF
TRBV7-9,TRBD2,-,TRBJ2-7,TGTGCCAGCAGCCCTACTCGGGGGGGCCCCTACGAGCAGTACTTC,CASSPTRGGPYEQYF
TRBV10-3,-,-,TRBJ1-1,TGTGCCATCAGTGCTTCCAGGGACGGCACTGAAGCTTTCTTT,CAISASRDGTEAFF
TRBV7-8,-,-,TRBJ1-4,TGTGCCAGCAGGGGCCGATTTTTT,CASRGRFF
TRBV15,-,-,TRBJ2-4,TGTGCCACCAGCAGAGAGCTAGGGGAAAAAAACATTCAGTACTTC,CATSRELGEKNIQYF
TRBV20-1,-,few,TRBJ1-1,TGCAGTGCTGGTAGGGAGCAGAGAGCTTTCTTT,CSAGREQRAFF
TRBV29-1,-,few,TRBJ2-3,TGCAGCGTTGGGGCCTACACAGATACGCAGTATTTT,CSVGAYTDTQYF
TRBV27,-,-,TRBJ2-5,TGTGCCAGCAGTTTGGGCCCCCCGGAGACCCAGTACTTC,CASSLGPPETQYF
TRBV20-1,TRBD2,once,TRBJ2-1,TGCAGTGCCGTTAGCGGGGGACACAATGAGCAGTTCTTC,CSAVSGGHNEQFF
TRBV3-1,TRBD1,-,TRBJ1-6,TGTGCCAGCATGGGAATGGGACAGAGTAATTCACCCCTCCACTTT,CASMGMGQSNSPLHF
TRBV7-2,TRBD2,-,TRBJ2-2,TGTGCCAGCAGATCACCGGGAGGGTATAACACCGGGGAGCCGTTTTTT,CASRSPGGYNTGEPFF
TRBV10-3,-,few,TRBJ2-7,TGTGCTATCAAGGGTGAGAACTACTACGAGCAGTACTTC,CAIKGENYYEQYF
TRBV10-3,-,-,TRBJ2-7,TGTGCCATCAGTGAGGGGGAGTCCTACGAGCAGTACTTC,CAISEGESYEQYF
TRBV20-1,-,-,TRBJ2-3,TGCAGTGCCTTACCAGGGTCCACAGATACGCAGTATTTT,CSALPGSTDTQYF
TRBV10-3,TRBD2,-,TRBJ2-7,TGTGCCATCAGTGGGCTAGCGGGGGGAGGTTACGAGCAGTACTTC,CAISGLAGGGYEQYF
TRBV25-1,-,few,TRBJ2-1,TGTGCCAGCAGCGAAGGGGACGCCGGTTTTGAGTTCTTC,CASSEGDAGFEFF
TRBV9,TRBD1,few,TRBJ1-2,TGTGCCAGCAGCCCGCGTCCCGGGACAGGGAATGGCTACACCTTC,CASSPRPGTGNGYTF
TRBV7-8,-,-,TRBJ1-1,TGTGCCAGCAGCTTAGCGGCAGGGAACACTGAAGCTTTCTTT,CASSLAAGNTEAFF
TRBV7-2,-,-,TRBJ2-6,TGTGCCAGCAACCCAGGGTTATCTGGGGCCAACGTCCTGACTTTC,CASNPGLSGANVLTF
TRBV7-3,TRBD1,-,TRBJ1-6,TGCGCCAGCGGCCCGACAGGGTCACCCCTCCACTTT,CASGPTGSPLHF
TRBV7-2,TRBD1,-,TRBJ2-5,TGTGCCAGCAGCTCAGGCCCTGCAAGAACAGGGGGGGAGACCCAGTACTTC,CASSSGPARTGGETQYF
TRBV20-1,-,many,TRBJ2-5,TGCAGTGCTAGAGATCCCCAGACAGTTCAAGAGACCCAGTACTTC,CSARDPQTVQETQYF
TRBV7-2,-,-,TRBJ2-1,TGTGCCAGCAGCCTGAAAGGCGGGGCGGATGAGCAGTTCTTC,CASSLKGGADEQFF
TRBV19,TRBD1,-,TRBJ2-7,TGTGCCAGTAGTCAACAGGGGGGCGTCGAGCAGTACTTC,CASSQQGGVEQYF
TRBV15,-,-,TRBJ1-2,TGTGCCACCAGCAGTTGGACCGACGGTGGCTACACCTTC,CATSSWTDGGYTF
TRBV7-6,TRBD2,-,TRBJ2-3,TGTGCCAGCAGCTTAGGGACTAGCGGGATCACAGATACGCAGTATTTT,CASSLGTSGITDTQYF
TRBV25-1,-,once,TRBJ1-4,TGTGTTAGCAGTGAGAATGGGACCCGGAATGAAAAACTGTTTTTT,CVSSENGTRNEKLFF
TRBV3-1,TRBD2,-,TRBJ2-6,TGTGCCAGCAGCCAGATGGGGACTAGCTCTGGGGCCAACGTCCTGACTTTC,CASSQMGTSSGANVLTF
TRBV29-1,TRBD1,-,TRBJ2-1,TGCAGCTCGACACAGGGGGCGGATCTCAATGAGCAGTTCTTC,CSSTQGADLNEQFF
TRBV7-7,TRBD1,-,TRBJ2-5,TGTGCTAGCAGCTTAGTATTGGGACAGTCCTTC,CASSLVLGQSF
TRBV19,-,many,TRBJ1-2,TGTGCCAGTAGTGCGGGCAGGGAAACTAACTATGGCTACACCTTC,CASSAGRETNYGYTF
TRBV5-1,-,few,TRBJ2-7,TGCGCCAGCAGCTTGGGGGCAGGGGTGTACGAGCAGTACTTC,CASSLGAGVYEQYF
TRBV14,-,-,TRBJ2-1,TGTGCCAGCAGCCAAGCGGGGCAAAATGAGCAGTTCTTC,CASSQAGQNEQFF
TRBV7-9,TRBD1,-,TRBJ1-1,TGTGCCAGCCAGGGACAGTTAGGGGAAGTTTCGGAAGCTTTCTTT,CASQGQLGEVSEAFF
TRBV9,TRBD1,-,TRBJ2-7,TGTGCCAGCAGCGCCTACAAGACAGGGCCCTACGAGCAGTACTTC,CASSAYKTGPYEQYF
TRBV2,TRBD2,many,TRBJ2-5,TGTGCCAGCAGCCCCCGGACTAGCGGGGGGGCTTCGGAGACCCAGTACTTC,CASSPRTSGGASETQYF
TRBV20-1,-,-,TRBJ2-7,TGCAGTGCTAACGCGAGGGAGAGCTACGAGCAGTACTTC,CSANARESYEQYF
TRBV20-1,-,-,TRBJ1-6,TGCAGTGCCATCCCAGGAAGAAATTCACCCCTCCACTTT,CSAIPGRNSPLHF
TRBV29-1,TRBD1,few,TRBJ2-7,TGCAGCGTCCGACAGGGGGCCCACGAGCAGTACTTC,CSVRQGAHEQYF